The 5 T cell receptor beta chains reported below all come from one sample, sequenced in a study of beta chain features in type 1 diabetes. Study-wide results and caveats: Shortening that was moderate but significant affected the TCRB CDR3s of Type 1 diabetes patients in all four CD4+ subsets.

Antigens for these TCRs are unknown. Every isolated RNA sample was fully reverse transcribed, so sequencing captured expressed TCRB transcripts. TCRdb keeps only in-frame clones here, not all; method: immunoSEQ multiplex PCR. The sample includes roughly 340,000 clones, over 10% of them seen just once. The sequenced material came from naive CD4+ T cells from blood. These receptors were taken from a woman in her late teens or twenties with type 1 diabetes.

A few counts support this clone. This rearrangement joins TRBV28 to TRBJ2-1, with 11 bases matching TRBD1. The ends lost 4 bases at V and 10 bases at J; junction bases unmatched: 12. Looked up from germline, CDR1 is MDHEN and CDR2 is SYDVKM. This CDR3 comprises 16 residues. CDR3 nucleotides: TGTGCCAGCAGTTCATCCGGGACAGGGGGAGGGAGGGAGCAGTTCTTC. Translating gives CASSSSGTGGGREQFF.

The V call is TRBV7-2, the J call TRBJ2-2, with TRBD1 identical over 12 bases. From germline, CDR1 is SGHTA and CDR2 FQGNSA. The CDR3 extends over 17 amino acids. V lost 5 bases to trimming and J lost 6 bases; unmatched junction nucleotides: 10. The CDR3 here is CASSTMGQGAPSGELFF. The CDR3 DNA follows: TGTGCCAGCAGCACAATGGGACAGGGGGCGCCGTCCGGGGAGCTGTTTTTT.

This clone was observed a few times. The chain employs TRBV10-3 and TRBJ2-7; D not resolved. The CDR3 extends over 14 amino acids. Germline V gene data show CDR1 as ENHRY and CDR2 as SYGVKD. V lost 6 bases, J lost 3 bases, and 15 bases lay in between. This chain's CDR3 is CAIRGSRNGYEQYF. Written as DNA, the CDR3 is TGTGCCATCAGAGGATCCAGGAATGGCTACGAGCAGTACTTC.

This clone was detected only a few times. The chain carries TRBV12-5 and TRBJ2-6, with D possibly TRBD2 on 6 matching bases. This CDR3 is 15 amino acids long. CDR1 is LGHNT and CDR2 is FRNRAP in the germline V gene. Trimming stripped 8 bases from V and 0 bases from J, with 11 bases between. This CDR3 reads CASTYGGSGANVLTF. As DNA, the CDR3 is TGTGCTAGTACATACGGGGGCTCTGGGGCCAACGTCCTGACTTTC.

This clone occurred a few times. CDR3 bases: TGTGCCAGCAGCTTACCGGGGGTTGGCTACACCTTC. As protein: CASSLPGVGYTF. The chain couples TRBV7-6 to TRBJ1-2, with D possibly matching TRBD1 (5 bases). Trimming took 2 bases from V and 7 from J, leaving 8 bases between them. CDR1 and CDR2 (germline): SGHVS, FNYEAQ. This CDR3 is built from 12 residues.